Here is one T cell receptor beta chain with its context. This sample is part of a study of shared clonotypes between healthy human individuals. The CDR3 has 15 amino acids. The germline V gene has CDR1 SEHNR and CDR2 FQNEAQ (reference sequence). Trimming shortened V by 2 bases and J by 0 bases, and 7 bases separated the two germline ends. Clones were sequenced by immunoSEQ multiplex PCR, and TCRdb holds only the in-frame ones, with some missing. The sample carries about 1,900,000 clones, less than 95% recorded once. CD45RO-negative cells were positively selected for CCR7, leaving out terminally differentiated effector memory CD45RA+ cells.

The sequence was collected from a man between 18 and 29 years old in good health. Sequenced material: naive CD8+ T cells sorted from blood. This chain joins TRBV7-9 and TRBJ2-2; D not certain. The CDR3 sequence: CASSLRIPNTGELFF. The CDR3 DNA reads as TGTGCCAGCAGCTTACGGATACCGAACACCGGGGAGCTGTTTTTT. Drawing the rest from reference TRBV7-9 and TRBJ2-2, the complete variable domain is DTGVSQNPRHKITKRGQNVTFRCDPISEHNRLYWYRQTLGQGPEFLTYFQNEAQLEKSRLLSDRFSAERPKGSFSTLEIQRTEQGDSAMYLCASSLRIPNTGELFFGEGSRLTVL.